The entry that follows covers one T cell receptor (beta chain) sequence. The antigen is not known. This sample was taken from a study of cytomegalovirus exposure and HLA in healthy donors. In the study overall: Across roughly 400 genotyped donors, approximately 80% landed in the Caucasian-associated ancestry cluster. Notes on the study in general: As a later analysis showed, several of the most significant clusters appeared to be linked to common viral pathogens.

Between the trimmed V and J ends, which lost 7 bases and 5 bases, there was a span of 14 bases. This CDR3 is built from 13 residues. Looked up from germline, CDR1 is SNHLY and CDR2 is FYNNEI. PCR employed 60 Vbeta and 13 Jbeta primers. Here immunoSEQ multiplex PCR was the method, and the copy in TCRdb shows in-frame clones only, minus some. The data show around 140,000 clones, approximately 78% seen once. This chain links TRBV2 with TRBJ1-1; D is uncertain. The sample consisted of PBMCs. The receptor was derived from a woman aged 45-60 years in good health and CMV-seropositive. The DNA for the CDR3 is TGTGCCAGCACGCCCGGGATTTTGACTGAAGCTTTCTTT. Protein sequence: CASTPGILTEAFF.